These 3 T cell receptor beta chains share one sample of origin, sequenced in a study of blood T cell repertoires in COVID-19. Clones were sequenced by immunoSEQ multiplex PCR, and TCRdb holds only the in-frame ones, with some missing. The profile shows about 200,000 clones, approximately 91% of them singletons. The sequenced sample consisted of peripheral blood. The receptors here all came from a man aged 18 to 30 with active or convalescent COVID-19.

This clone was counted a few times. The CDR3 coding sequence is TGTGCCAGCAGCGGAGGAGGTTCCAGAGGCTACACCTTC. Translation gives CASSGGGSRGYTF. The chain joins TRBV7-9 to TRBJ1-2; D is uncertain. The CDR3 runs 13 residues. The ends were cut back, 5 bases at V and 8 bases at J, with 15 bases in the middle. Germline CDR1 is SEHNR and CDR2 is FQNEAQ (reference sequence).

V and J are TRBV3-1 (or the pseudogene TRBV3-2) and TRBJ1-5; no reliable D call. The CDR3 totals 13 residues. Trimming stripped 4 bases from V and 4 bases from J, with 8 bases between. Germline CDR1 is LGHDT and CDR2 is YNNKEL (reference sequence). The CDR3 coding sequence is TGTGCCAGCAGCCTTACTCTAAATCAGCCCCAGCATTTT. Its protein product is CASSLTLNQPQHF.

This rearrangement joins TRBV4-1 to TRBJ2-1, with TRBD2 matching over 9 bases. CDR1 and CDR2 (germline): MGHRA, YSYEKL. The V and J ends lost 4 bases and 8 bases, in that order; junction bases with no gene match: 12. This CDR3 has 16 amino acids. The CDR3 region has the DNA TGCGCCAGCAGCCTAATTCCGGGACTAGCCGGCCATGAGCAGTTCTTC. This codes for CASSLIPGLAGHEQFF.